Listed below are T cell receptor beta chains from one sample, sequenced in a study of cytomegalovirus exposure and HLA in healthy donors. Only in-frame clones appear in the TCRdb table, and some are missing; sequencing was by immunoSEQ multiplex PCR. The repertoire consists of around 99,000 clones, with 77% occurring once and the leading ten covering 4.2%. The source material was PBMCs. The receptors here all came from a male donor in good health and CMV-seronegative. Both conserved end residues are part of each CDR3. Fields, in order: D gene, clone size, V gene, J gene, CDR3 length, CDR3 protein, CDR3 DNA. D genes are given only for firm matches. Only some rows state a clone size, as once, few, many or a class for expanded clones.

d_gene: .; abundance: .; v_gene: TRBV6-1; j_gene: TRBJ1-2; len: 15; CDR3aa: CASSERSTANYGYTF; CDR3nt: TGTGCCAGCAGTGAAAGGTCGACAGCAAACTATGGCTACACCTTC
d_gene: TRBD2; abundance: .; v_gene: TRBV28; j_gene: TRBJ2-5; len: 14; CDR3aa: CASSPGLDRKTQYF; CDR3nt: TGTGCCAGCAGTCCTGGACTAGACAGAAAGACCCAGTACTTC
d_gene: TRBD1; abundance: .; v_gene: TRBV6-1; j_gene: TRBJ2-3; len: 17; CDR3aa: CASSARQGAPRTDTQYF; CDR3nt: TGTGCCAGCAGTGCCCGACAGGGGGCGCCTCGCACAGATACGCAGTATTTT
d_gene: .; abundance: .; v_gene: TRBV25-1; j_gene: TRBJ1-1; len: 16; CDR3aa: CASSEISGGGNTEAFF; CDR3nt: TGTGCCAGCAGTGAAATAAGTGGGGGCGGGAACACTGAAGCTTTCTTT
d_gene: .; abundance: .; v_gene: TRBV27; j_gene: TRBJ2-7; len: 14; CDR3aa: CASSFGRRIYEQYF; CDR3nt: TGTGCCAGCAGTTTCGGGCGGAGGATATACGAGCAGTACTTC
d_gene: TRBD1; abundance: .; v_gene: TRBV9; j_gene: TRBJ1-1; len: 15; CDR3aa: CASSVAGGLNTEAFF; CDR3nt: TGTGCCAGCAGCGTAGCAGGGGGGCTGAACACTGAAGCTTTCTTT
d_gene: TRBD2; abundance: .; v_gene: TRBV19; j_gene: TRBJ2-1; len: 11; CDR3aa: CASSISGSLVF; CDR3nt: TGTGCCAGTAGTATTAGCGGGAGTTTGGTCTTC
d_gene: .; abundance: .; v_gene: TRBV27; j_gene: TRBJ1-5; len: 13; CDR3aa: CASSLGEGRPQHF; CDR3nt: TGTGCCAGCAGTTTGGGGGAGGGACGGCCCCAGCATTTT
d_gene: TRBD2; abundance: .; v_gene: TRBV25-1; j_gene: TRBJ2-1; len: 17; CDR3aa: CASSVRGEASGRDEQFF; CDR3nt: TGTGCCAGCAGTGTACGCGGGGAGGCTAGCGGGAGGGATGAGCAGTTCTTC
d_gene: .; abundance: .; v_gene: TRBV14; j_gene: TRBJ1-5; len: 14; CDR3aa: CATVPGLLNQPQHF; CDR3nt: TGTGCCACAGTACCCGGACTTCTCAATCAGCCCCAGCATTTT
d_gene: .; abundance: .; v_gene: TRBV19; j_gene: TRBJ2-7; len: 13; CDR3aa: CASNQAGTYEQYF; CDR3nt: TGTGCCAGTAATCAAGCAGGGACCTACGAGCAGTACTTC
d_gene: TRBD2; abundance: .; v_gene: TRBV27; j_gene: TRBJ2-7; len: 13; CDR3aa: CASASGSILEQYF; CDR3nt: TGTGCCAGCGCTAGCGGGAGTATTTTAGAGCAGTACTTC
d_gene: .; abundance: .; v_gene: TRBV2; j_gene: TRBJ1-1; len: 11; CDR3aa: CASSVNTEAFF; CDR3nt: TGTGCCAGCAGCGTGAACACTGAAGCTTTCTTT
d_gene: TRBD1; abundance: .; v_gene: TRBV27; j_gene: TRBJ1-2; len: 16; CDR3aa: CASSLGPTGVSYGYTF; CDR3nt: TGTGCCAGCAGTTTAGGACCGACAGGGGTTAGCTATGGCTACACCTTC
d_gene: TRBD2; abundance: .; v_gene: TRBV15; j_gene: TRBJ2-5; len: 20; CDR3aa: CATSRASLVLAGGPGETQYF; CDR3nt: TGTGCCACCAGCAGAGCTTCCCTAGTTCTAGCGGGAGGGCCCGGTGAGACCCAGTACTTC
d_gene: TRBD1; abundance: once; v_gene: TRBV19; j_gene: TRBJ2-1; len: 17; CDR3aa: CASSTPWTGVSYNEQFF; CDR3nt: TGTGCCAGTAGTACCCCTTGGACAGGGGTCTCCTACAATGAGCAGTTCTTC
d_gene: .; abundance: .; v_gene: TRBV5-5; j_gene: TRBJ2-7; len: 15; CDR3aa: CASSLMPEETYEQYF; CDR3nt: TGTGCCAGCAGCTTGATGCCAGAGGAGACCTACGAGCAGTACTTC
d_gene: .; abundance: .; v_gene: TRBV5-1; j_gene: TRBJ1-4; len: 14; CDR3aa: CASSLAGVNEKLFF; CDR3nt: TGCGCCAGCAGCTTGGCAGGGGTTAATGAAAAACTGTTTTTT
d_gene: .; abundance: .; v_gene: TRBV7-9; j_gene: TRBJ1-4; len: 13; CDR3aa: CASSSLGSEKLFF; CDR3nt: TGTGCCAGCAGCTCCCTCGGGAGTGAAAAACTGTTTTTT
d_gene: TRBD2; abundance: .; v_gene: TRBV5-1; j_gene: TRBJ2-3; len: 15; CDR3aa: CASSSGLAGTDTQYF; CDR3nt: TGCGCCAGCAGCTCAGGACTAGCGGGCACAGATACGCAGTATTTT
d_gene: .; abundance: .; v_gene: TRBV27; j_gene: TRBJ1-5; len: 15; CDR3aa: CASSLSWANNQPQHF; CDR3nt: TGTGCCAGCAGTTTATCGTGGGCAAACAATCAGCCCCAGCATTTT
d_gene: .; abundance: .; v_gene: TRBV5-1; j_gene: TRBJ2-6; len: 14; CDR3aa: CASRDTSGANVLTF; CDR3nt: TGCGCCAGCAGGGACACCTCTGGGGCCAACGTCCTGACTTTC
d_gene: .; abundance: few; v_gene: TRBV7-2; j_gene: TRBJ2-1; len: 15; CDR3aa: CASAARLAVYNEQFF; CDR3nt: TGTGCCAGCGCGGCGCGGCTAGCTGTATACAATGAGCAGTTCTTC
d_gene: .; abundance: .; v_gene: TRBV30; j_gene: TRBJ2-7; len: 15; CDR3aa: CAWSVILSAGYEQYF; CDR3nt: TGTGCCTGGAGTGTAATTTTGAGCGCCGGCTACGAGCAGTACTTC
d_gene: TRBD2; abundance: .; v_gene: TRBV9; j_gene: TRBJ2-1; len: 17; CDR3aa: CASSAPGTSSVFNEQFF; CDR3nt: TGTGCCAGCAGCGCGCCGGGGACTAGCTCCGTTTTCAATGAGCAGTTCTTC
d_gene: TRBD2; abundance: .; v_gene: TRBV6-5; j_gene: TRBJ2-5; len: 16; CDR3aa: CASSSTTSGGRETQYF; CDR3nt: TGTGCCAGCAGTTCAACCACTAGCGGGGGTCGGGAGACCCAGTACTTC
d_gene: .; abundance: .; v_gene: TRBV30; j_gene: TRBJ1-2; len: 13; CDR3aa: CAWSVSQNYGYTF; CDR3nt: TGTGCCTGGAGTGTCTCTCAGAACTATGGCTACACCTTC
d_gene: .; abundance: once; v_gene: TRBV7-3; j_gene: TRBJ2-7; len: 14; CDR3aa: CASSPRVCGDEQYF; CDR3nt: TGTGCCAGCAGCCCCAGGGTGTGCGGGGACGAGCAGTACTTC
d_gene: .; abundance: .; v_gene: TRBV5-4; j_gene: TRBJ2-2; len: 14; CDR3aa: CASSLVGQGRELFF; CDR3nt: TGTGCCAGCAGCTTGGTAGGCCAGGGAAGGGAGCTGTTTTTT
d_gene: TRBD1; abundance: .; v_gene: TRBV2; j_gene: TRBJ2-2; len: 15; CDR3aa: CASSVRTGVSGELFF; CDR3nt: TGTGCCAGCAGTGTGAGGACAGGCGTCTCCGGGGAGCTGTTTTTT
d_gene: .; abundance: .; v_gene: TRBV5-1; j_gene: TRBJ2-1; len: 14; CDR3aa: CASSPDTGEVEQFF; CDR3nt: TGCGCCAGCAGCCCGGATACAGGGGAGGTTGAGCAGTTCTTC
d_gene: .; abundance: .; v_gene: TRBV12-2; j_gene: TRBJ2-2; len: 13; CDR3aa: CASRFTVRGELFF; CDR3nt: TGTGCAAGTCGCTTTACGGTCCGCGGGGAGCTGTTTTTT
d_gene: .; abundance: .; v_gene: TRBV7-2; j_gene: TRBJ2-7; len: 15; CDR3aa: CASSFSPAGTYEQYF; CDR3nt: TGTGCCAGCAGCTTCTCCCCCGCGGGCACCTACGAGCAGTACTTC
d_gene: TRBD1; abundance: .; v_gene: TRBV5-1; j_gene: TRBJ1-2; len: 19; CDR3aa: CASSLVGPGQGLLNYGYTF; CDR3nt: TGCGCCAGCAGCTTGGTCGGACCGGGACAGGGGCTTCTTAACTATGGCTACACCTTC
d_gene: TRBD2; abundance: once; v_gene: TRBV4-2; j_gene: TRBJ2-5; len: 17; CDR3aa: CASSQVPGLAGRETQYF; CDR3nt: TGTGCCAGCAGCCAAGTTCCGGGACTAGCGGGAAGAGAGACCCAGTACTTC
d_gene: TRBD2; abundance: .; v_gene: TRBV6-5; j_gene: TRBJ2-7; len: 14; CDR3aa: CASSRLAGGAEQYF; CDR3nt: TGTGCCAGCAGCCGCTTAGCGGGAGGTGCCGAGCAGTACTTC
d_gene: .; abundance: .; v_gene: TRBV19; j_gene: TRBJ2-1; len: 14; CDR3aa: CASSTQSSAYEQFF; CDR3nt: TGTGCCAGTAGTACTCAGTCTTCTGCATATGAGCAGTTCTTC
d_gene: TRBD2; abundance: .; v_gene: TRBV2; j_gene: TRBJ2-3; len: 15; CDR3aa: CASRASSGSPDTQYF; CDR3nt: TGTGCCAGCAGAGCCTCTAGCGGGAGCCCCGATACGCAGTATTTT